The 32 T cell receptor beta chains below come from one sample, sequenced in a study of T cell therapy after organ transplantation. Specified time point: 4-8 weeks after completion of therapy. Method: immunoSEQ multiplex PCR; TCRdb's copy keeps in-frame clones and lacks some. Here the sample spans fewer than 25,000 clones, approximately 85% being singletons. Their antigen targets remain unknown. Material: CD8+ T cells from blood, obtained after autologous CMV-specific T cell therapy. These receptors came from a human patient who had received a solid organ transplant and had CMV disease. Some of the T cells might come from the graft donor.

V and J are TRBV7-9 and TRBJ1-2; D is ambiguous. CDR3 length equals 12 residues. Trimming took off 1 base at V and 8 bases at J, with 8 bases between the two ends. Germline assignment: CDR1 SEHNR and CDR2 FQNEAQ (reference sequence). This chain's CDR3 is CASSLDPIGYTF. In nucleotides, the CDR3 is TGTGCCAGCAGCTTAGACCCTATAGGCTACACCTTC. Variable domain in full (rest from reference TRBV7-9 and TRBJ1-2): DTGVSQNPRHKITKRGQNVTFRCDPISEHNRLYWYRQTLGQGPEFLTYFQNEAQLEKSRLLSDRFSAERPKGSFSTLEIQRTEQGDSAMYLCASSLDPIGYTFGSGTRLTVV.

This chain joins TRBV6-4 and TRBJ2-1, with a possible D match to TRBD2 (7 bases). The V end lost 2 bases, the J end lost 4 bases, and 12 bases lay between the germline ends. Germline CDR1 is MRHNA and CDR2 is SNTAGT. The CDR3 covers 15 residues. Written as DNA, the CDR3 is TGTGCCAGCAGTGACGGGGGGGCGGAGTACAATGAGCAGTTCTTC. This codes for CASSDGGAEYNEQFF.

The chain combines TRBV6-1 with TRBJ2-7, with D possibly matching TRBD2 (7 bases). V shed 10 bases and J shed 2 bases, with 21 bases lying between them. The CDR3 length is 15 residues. From germline, CDR1 is MNHNS and CDR2 SASEGT. CDR3 in DNA: TGTGCCACCGCGGGGGCGAGCGGGACCCCCTACGAGCAGTACTTC. This codes for CATAGASGTPYEQYF.

V gene TRBV28 combines with J gene TRBJ2-7; 11 positions match TRBD1. Germline loops: CDR1 MDHEN, CDR2 SYDVKM. The J segment lost 3 bases and the V segment lost 7 bases, leaving 8 bases of the junction unmatched. The CDR3 is made up of 15 amino acids. Written as DNA, the CDR3 is TGTGCCAGCACACTAACCGGGACAGGGGGCTACGAGCAGTACTTC. It codes for CASTLTGTGGYEQYF. The whole variable domain, filled in from reference TRBV28 and TRBJ2-7, reads DVKVTQSSRYLVKRTGEKVFLECVQDMDHENMFWYRQDPGLGLRLIYFSYDVKMKEKGDIPEGYSVSREKKERFSLILESASTNQTSMYLCASTLTGTGGYEQYFGPGTRLTVT.

V gene TRBV2 combines with J gene TRBJ2-7; maybe TRBD2 (6 bases). Germline V lookup: CDR1 SNHLY, CDR2 FYNNEI. Between the trimmed V and J ends, which lost 2 bases and 3 bases, there was a span of 11 bases. This CDR3 region has 14 residues. The CDR3 DNA reads TGTGCCAGCAGTGAATATCAGGGAGGCTACGAGCAGTACTTC. Translated, it gives CASSEYQGGYEQYF.

V gene TRBV19 combines with J gene TRBJ2-5; 11 nucleotides align to TRBD2. The CDR3 length is 15 residues. Germline V gene sequence: CDR1 LNHDA, CDR2 SQIVND (reference sequence). V dropped 7 bases and J dropped 2; count of bases not matched to a gene: 6. The CDR3 reads CASTRGLAGQETQYF. For the CDR3, the DNA is TGTGCCAGTACCCGAGGACTAGCGGGTCAAGAGACCCAGTACTTC.

The chain couples TRBV4-2 to TRBJ2-5; no definite D call. The end of the DNA is better explained by TRBJ2-7, so the J call may be wrong. Germline CDR1 reads LGHNA; CDR2 reads YNFKEQ. The CDR3 runs 14 residues. The CDR3 sequence is CASSPPGLTYEQYF. CDR3 nucleotide sequence: TGTGCCAGCAGCCCCCCAGGCCTCACCTACGAGCAGTACTTC.

This clone was recorded a few times. This rearrangement joins TRBV11-2 to TRBJ2-7, with D uncertain. V lost 5 bases and J 7 bases, leaving 18 bases between the germline ends. The CDR3 totals 14 residues. The germline gives CDR1 SGHAT, CDR2 FQNNGV. The CDR3 bases are TGTGCCAGCAGCCCCCCCGTGGGTATAGTGGAGCAGTACTTC. Its translation: CASSPPVGIVEQYF.

The V gene is TRBV6-1, the J gene TRBJ1-1, with D perhaps TRBD1 (6 bases). Germline V gene data show CDR1 as MNHNS and CDR2 as SASEGT. The CDR3 runs to 14 residues. Trimming stripped 5 bases from V and 5 bases from J, with 15 bases between. The CDR3 sequence is CASSPGASITEAFF. The DNA for the CDR3 is TGTGCCAGCAGTCCAGGGGCTTCGATTACTGAAGCTTTCTTT.

The chain employs TRBV6-4 and TRBJ1-1; D gene ambiguous. Trimming cost V 5 bases and J 1 base, with 8 bases left between them. Germline V lookup: CDR1 MRHNA, CDR2 SNTAGT. This CDR3 contains 13 residues. In nucleotides, the CDR3 is TGTGCCAGCAGTCCCACAGAGAACACTGAAGCTTTCTTT. This encodes CASSPTENTEAFF.

In this sample, this clone turned up once. This rearrangement joins TRBV11-2 to TRBJ2-7, with TRBD1 matching over 7 bases. The CDR3 totals 15 residues. Germline V gene data show CDR1 as SGHAT and CDR2 as FQNNGV. Trimming removed 5 bases from V and 5 bases from J; junction bases left unmatched: 12. CDR3 nucleotides: TGTGCCAGCAGCCGCGAGACAGGGATTGGGGACGAGCAGTACTTC. This encodes CASSRETGIGDEQYF. Drawing the rest from reference TRBV11-2 and TRBJ2-7, the complete variable domain is EAGVAQSPRYKIIEKRQSVAFWCNPISGHATLYWYQQILGQGPKLLIQFQNNGVVDDSQLPKDRFSAERLKGVDSTLKIQPAKLEDSAVYLCASSRETGIGDEQYFGPGTRLTVT.

This chain connects TRBV4-3 to TRBJ2-1; possibly TRBD2 for D (6 bases). Germline-derived CDR1 and CDR2 are LGHNA and YSLEER. V lost 4 bases to trimming and J lost 8 bases, with 18 bases between them. The CDR3 totals 15 residues. The CDR3 DNA reads as TGCGCCAGCAGCCTCCGACTAGACGGGTTAGATGAGCAGTTCTTC. It yields the protein CASSLRLDGLDEQFF.

The V and J genes are TRBV4-1 and TRBJ2-1, with D unclear. The germline V gene has CDR1 MGHRA and CDR2 YSYEKL. Trimming cost V 0 bases and J 0 bases, with 9 bases left between them. The CDR3 extends over 16 amino acids. DNA for the CDR3: TGCGCCAGCAGCCAAGAGGGGATAAGCTCCTACAATGAGCAGTTCTTC. Amino acid sequence: CASSQEGISSYNEQFF.

The chain employs TRBV2 and TRBJ2-2; possible D gene TRBD1, 5 bases. V lost 3 bases to trimming and J lost 4 bases, with 18 bases between them. Germline CDR1 SNHLY, CDR2 FYNNEI. This CDR3 region has 17 residues. CDR3 DNA: TGTGCCAGCAGTGATCCCAGGGCAGGGCTTCTCACCGGGGAGCTGTTTTTT. Residues: CASSDPRAGLLTGELFF.

J is TRBJ2-3 and V is TRBV13; no clear D gene. Trimming cost V 5 bases and J 0 bases, with 9 bases left between them. Per germline, CDR1 PRHDT and CDR2 FYEKMQ (reference sequence). This CDR3 region has 14 residues. DNA for the CDR3: TGTGCCAGCAGCGGGTACCCTAGCACAGATACGCAGTATTTT. Residues: CASSGYPSTDTQYF. The full variable domain, rest sourced from reference TRBV13 and TRBJ2-3, is AAGVIQSPRHLIKEKRETATLKCYPIPRHDTVYWYQQGPGQDPQFLISFYEKMQSDKGSIPDRFSAQQFSDYHSELNMSSLELGDSALYFCASSGYPSTDTQYFGPGTRLTVL.

This clone appeared once. J is TRBJ2-5 and V is TRBV6-1, with D unclear. TRBJ2-7 explains the end of the DNA better; the J call may be wrong. This CDR3 has 14 amino acids. Germline values: CDR1 MNHNS, CDR2 SASEGT. CDR3 sequence: CASSPRGASYEQYF. In DNA form, the CDR3 reads TGTGCCAGCAGTCCCCGCGGCGCTTCATACGAGCAGTACTTC.

The chain employs TRBV7-9 and TRBJ1-2; TRBD1 aligns across 7 bases. This CDR3 is 13 amino acids long. Germline CDR1 and CDR2: SEHNR and FQNEAQ (reference sequence). Losses at the gene ends were 8 bases for V and 6 bases for J; bases not matched to a gene: 9. The CDR3 DNA reads as TGTGCCAGCGGTATCAGGGGGTTCAATGGCTACACCTTC. Its protein is CASGIRGFNGYTF. Complete variable domain (other parts from reference TRBV7-9 and TRBJ1-2): DTGVSQNPRHKITKRGQNVTFRCDPISEHNRLYWYRQTLGQGPEFLTYFQNEAQLEKSRLLSDRFSAERPKGSFSTLEIQRTEQGDSAMYLCASGIRGFNGYTFGSGTRLTVV.

In its sample, this clone was seen a few times. The chain is built from TRBV11-2 and TRBJ1-1; D ambiguous. Germline V gene data show CDR1 as SGHAT and CDR2 as FQNNGV. This CDR3 spans 12 amino acids. V was cut by 5 bases and J by 10 bases, with 14 bases left in between. DNA of the CDR3: TGTGCCAGCAGCCCGATCAAAGCGGTAGCTTTCTTT. It is translated as CASSPIKAVAFF.

The chain couples TRBV6-6 to TRBJ2-2; D unresolved. Trimming removed 2 bases from V and 1 base from J, with 8 bases in between. The CDR3 runs to 15 residues. Germline assignment: CDR1 MNHNY and CDR2 SVGAGI (reference sequence). CDR3 amino acids: CASSYDGMNTGELFF. In DNA, the CDR3 is TGTGCCAGCAGTTACGATGGGATGAACACCGGGGAGCTGTTTTTT.

The genes are TRBV11-2 and TRBJ1-1, with D unresolved. The germline CDR1 and CDR2 sequences are SGHAT and FQNNGV. The V end was cut by 3 bases, the J end by 1 base, with 9 bases between. CDR3 length: 14 amino acids. CDR3 nucleotides: TGTGCCAGCAGCTTGGGTTTCGGGAACACTGAAGCTTTCTTT. Translated, it gives CASSLGFGNTEAFF.

This clone was picked up a small number of times. This sequence joins TRBV2 and TRBJ1-5; 8 positions agree with TRBD1. With V trimmed by 5 bases and J by 4 bases, 7 bases remained unmatched. Germline V gene data show CDR1 as SNHLY and CDR2 as FYNNEI. The CDR3 consists of 15 residues. In nucleotides, the CDR3 is TGTGCCAGCAGTAACTTACAGGGGGTAAATCAGCCCCAGCATTTT. Amino acids: CASSNLQGVNQPQHF.

The chain uses TRBV9 and TRBJ2-3; 9 bases agree with TRBD2. The CDR3 spans 16 residues. Germline V gene data show CDR1 as SGDLS and CDR2 as YYNGEE. Trimming at V came to 0 bases and at J to 4 bases, leaving 6 bases not matched to a gene. CDR3 nucleotides: TGTGCCAGCAGCGTAGATGGCGGGGGGGCCTCAGATACGCAGTATTTT. This gives the protein CASSVDGGGASDTQYF.

This chain uses TRBV5-6 with TRBJ1-2; no reliable D call. Germline-derived CDR1 and CDR2 are SGHDT and YYEEEE. This CDR3 comprises 15 residues. V was clipped by 4 bases and J by 2 bases, with 15 bases between them. The CDR3 is CASSGPHGANYGYTF. CDR3 nucleotides: TGTGCCAGCAGCGGCCCCCATGGCGCAAACTATGGCTACACCTTC.

Comment on this clone: Mismatch with germline at one junction end may stem from a read error. The chain joins TRBV5-1 to TRBJ1-1; D uncertain. The CDR3 has 14 amino acids. The germline gives CDR1 SGHRS, CDR2 YFSETQ. DNA for the CDR3: TGTGCCAGCAGCTTCCAGTACACGAACACTGAAGCTTTCTTT. This encodes CASSFQYTNTEAFF.

This clone was counted a single time. The V gene is TRBV9, the J gene TRBJ1-2, with 7 bases that match TRBD1. J was trimmed by 1 base and V by 2 bases; bases with no gene match: 8. This CDR3 contains 16 residues. CDR1 is SGDLS, CDR2 YYNGEE, per germline. The CDR3: CASSVSGDSFNYGYTF. CDR3 coding DNA: TGTGCCAGCAGCGTGTCCGGGGACAGTTTTAACTATGGCTACACCTTC.

The rearrangement uses TRBV5-1 and TRBJ2-3, with 12 bases matching TRBD2. CDR3 length equals 17 residues. Germline V gene lookup returns CDR1 SGHRS and CDR2 YFSETQ. The V segment lost 4 bases and the J segment 4 bases; nucleotides outside the gene matches: 10. The CDR3 protein is CASSRRLAGAPPDTQYF. The CDR3 region has the DNA TGCGCCAGCAGCAGGAGACTAGCGGGAGCCCCCCCAGATACGCAGTATTTT.

The genes are TRBV9 and TRBJ2-1; a weak D match, TRBD2 (5 bases). In germline, CDR1 is SGDLS, CDR2 YYNGEE. There are 15 residues in the CDR3. V was trimmed by 0 bases and J by 6 bases, leaving 13 bases between them. The CDR3 DNA follows: TGTGCCAGCAGCGTAGCTGAGGGTAGGGCCAATGAGCAGTTCTTC. Translation gives CASSVAEGRANEQFF.

This clone is a singleton in its sample. The rearrangement links TRBV2 to TRBJ1-4; D not certain. CDR1 and CDR2 from the germline V gene are SNHLY and FYNNEI. The CDR3 consists of 12 residues. Trimming cost V 6 bases and J 2 bases, with 4 bases left between them. The CDR3 reads CASSITNEKLFF. The CDR3 DNA sequence: TGTGCCAGCAGCATCACTAATGAAAAACTGTTTTTT.

V gene TRBV6-4 combines with J gene TRBJ2-2; 7 nucleotides align to TRBD2. Germline assignment: CDR1 MRHNA and CDR2 SNTAGT. Trimming removed 2 bases from V and 7 bases from J; junction bases left unmatched: 4. This CDR3 comprises 14 residues. The CDR3 here is CASSDGLGGGELFF. The CDR3 coding sequence is TGTGCCAGCAGTGACGGACTAGGAGGCGGGGAGCTGTTTTTT.

The CDR3 nucleotides read TGTGCCAGCAGTTACTCGGCTTCGGGTGCCGGGGAGCTGTTTTTT. It specifies CASSYSASGAGELFF. The chain links TRBV6-5 to TRBJ2-2; D unclear. The CDR3 is 15 amino acids. CDR1 and CDR2 from the germline V gene are MNHEY and SVGAGI. V was clipped by 0 bases and J by 6 bases, with 11 bases between them.

This rearrangement joins TRBV5-4 to TRBJ2-7, with a weak D call TRBD1 (6 bases). Trimming cost V 0 bases and J 4 bases, with 20 bases left between them. The germline gives CDR1 SGHNT, CDR2 YYREEE (reference sequence). This CDR3 spans 17 amino acids. CDR3: CASSLEGGWGERYEQYF. The CDR3 coding sequence is TGTGCCAGCAGCTTGGAAGGGGGTTGGGGTGAGAGGTACGAGCAGTACTTC. Filled out from reference TRBV5-4 and TRBJ2-7, the complete variable domain reads ETGVTQSPTHLIKTRGQQVTLRCSSQSGHNTVSWYQQALGQGPQFIFQYYREEENGRGNFPPRFSGLQFPNYSSELNVNALELDDSALYLCASSLEGGWGERYEQYFGPGTRLTVT.

This chain links TRBV19 with TRBJ2-1; 8 nucleotides agree with TRBD2. J lost 6 bases, V lost 3 bases, and 1 base had no gene match. The CDR3 sequence is 13 residues long. Germline CDR1 reads LNHDA; CDR2 reads SQIVND (reference sequence). The DNA of the CDR3 is TGTGCCAGTAGTATCGGGAGGGGCAATGAGCAGTTCTTC. Protein product: CASSIGRGNEQFF.